This TCR beta chain was documented in a study of blood T cell repertoires in COVID-19. The wider study: The origin of the acute and convalescent COVID-19 samples was the United States, Italy and Spain. From T cells, B-cell-depleted T cells, or PBMCs came the material, which was cDNA or gDNA.

Sequencing was performed with immunoSEQ multiplex PCR; in TCRdb, only in-frame clones are kept and a portion is missing. The profile shows about 250,000 clones, approximately 90% of them singletons. Cohorts were determined from participant-reported clinical history. Two negative PCRs, clearance, or symptom resolution characterized the recovered Cohort 3 donors. Trimming removed 2 bases from V and 4 bases from J, with 11 bases in between. The CDR3 contains 14 residues. The germline gives CDR1 SEHNR, CDR2 FQNEAQ (reference sequence). The origin of this receptor is a man in his late teens or twenties who had recovered from COVID-19. Sequenced: PBMCs or T cells enriched from blood (not recorded which). This sequence joins TRBV7-9 and TRBJ1-2, with D uncertain. Here the CDR3 DNA reads TGTGCCAGCAGCTTAATGGAAGGGAGCTATGGCTACACCTTC. It specifies CASSLMEGSYGYTF.